This entry lists 18 T cell receptor beta chains sequenced from one sample in a study of blood T cell repertoires in COVID-19. The assay was immunoSEQ multiplex PCR, and TCRdb's table has in-frame clones only and misses some. The table records around 95,000 clones, roughly 85% of them present only once. What was sequenced was peripheral blood. Source of these receptors: a man in his sixties or seventies with active or convalescent COVID-19.

DNA for the CDR3: TGTGCCACCAGTGATTCCCGTTACGGGGACAAAACCTTC. Residues: CATSDSRYGDKTF. V is TRBV24-1 and J is TRBJ1-2, with D possibly TRBD1 on 6 matching bases. The V gene lost 2 bases and the J gene lost 14 bases, with 17 bases spanning the gap. This CDR3 has 13 residues. Germline assignment: CDR1 KGHDR and CDR2 SFDVKD.

The chain recombines TRBV14 with TRBJ2-1; D possibly corresponds to TRBD2 (5 bases). The CDR3 extends over 13 amino acids. CDR1 and CDR2 (germline): SGHDN, FVKESK. The V end was cut by 4 bases, the J end by 11 bases, with 15 bases between. The DNA of the CDR3 is TGTGCCAGCAGCCGTGCGACAACTAGACAGCAGTTCTTC. This translates into CASSRATTRQQFF.

This clone was counted only a few times. The chain joins TRBV6-5 to TRBJ1-6, with 8 nucleotides matching TRBD1. With V trimmed by 6 bases and J by 9 bases, 7 bases remained unmatched. This CDR3 has 14 amino acids. Germline CDR1 and CDR2: MNHEY and SVGAGI. The CDR3 DNA sequence: TGTGCCAGCAGAGCGGACAGGGCGACTTCACCCCTCCACTTT. Its protein product is CASRADRATSPLHF.

The V and J genes are TRBV5-6 and TRBJ2-7; D might be TRBD2 (5 bases). Trimming removed 0 bases from V and 0 bases from J, with 10 bases in between. This CDR3 is built from 15 residues. The V gene's germline CDR1 is SGHDT and CDR2 YYEEEE. This CDR3 reads CASSLAPGISYEQYF. The CDR3 coding sequence is TGTGCCAGCAGCTTGGCCCCGGGGATCTCCTACGAGCAGTACTTC.

This rearrangement joins TRBV5-1 to TRBJ2-2, with 11 bases that match TRBD2. Unmatched junction bases numbered 4, after V lost 0 bases and J lost 3 bases. The CDR3 runs to 17 residues. The germline CDR1 and CDR2 sequences are SGHRS and YFSETQ. In nucleotides, the CDR3 is TGCGCCAGCAGCTTGGTCCGACTAGCGGGATACACCGGGGAGCTGTTTTTT. Residues: CASSLVRLAGYTGELFF.

This clone was found a few times. V gene TRBV4-2 combines with J gene TRBJ1-1, with 8 nucleotides matching TRBD1. Germline V gives CDR1 LGHNA, CDR2 YNFKEQ. The junction had 15 bases not matched to a gene; V was cut back by 1 base and J by 8 bases. This CDR3 spans 17 amino acids. The chain's CDR3 is CASSQVMGQVPYGEAFF. The CDR3 DNA is TGTGCCAGCAGCCAAGTTATGGGACAGGTTCCCTATGGGGAAGCTTTCTTT.

The chain employs TRBV5-6 and TRBJ1-6, with D maybe TRBD1 (5 bases). Looked up from germline, CDR1 is SGHDT and CDR2 is YYEEEE. The germline V and J ends were trimmed by 6 bases and 0 bases, with 10 bases remaining between them. The length of the CDR3 is 15 residues. CDR3 DNA: TGTGCCAGCAATCTCGGGGGCTCCTATAATTCACCCCTCCACTTT. Its translation: CASNLGGSYNSPLHF.

CDR3 nucleotide sequence: TGTGCCACTACTCGGACTAGCGGGAATTACAATGAGCAGTTCTTC. Residues: CATTRTSGNYNEQFF. The chain recombines TRBV28 with TRBJ2-1; TRBD2 agrees at 12 bases. CDR3 length equals 15 residues. The J segment lost 4 bases and the V segment lost 10 bases, leaving 8 bases of the junction unmatched. The germline gives CDR1 MDHEN, CDR2 SYDVKM.

The chain is built from TRBV29-1 and TRBJ2-1, with D possibly matching TRBD2 (5 bases). Trimming shortened V by 3 bases and J by 4 bases, and 10 bases separated the two germline ends. Germline CDR1 and CDR2: SQVTM and ANQGSEA. This CDR3 region has 13 residues. The CDR3 loop reads CSVEVGVYNEQFF. CDR3 coding DNA: TGCAGCGTTGAGGTCGGGGTTTACAATGAGCAGTTCTTC.

In this sample, this clone turned up a few times. V and J are TRBV18 and TRBJ2-7; TRBD2 matches 14 bases. CDR1 is KGHSH and CDR2 is LQKENI in the germline V gene. Trimming took 2 bases from V and 2 from J; bases not matched to a gene: 5. The CDR3 totals 17 residues. This CDR3 is CASSPGTSGSFTYEQYF. CDR3 bases: TGTGCCAGCTCACCAGGGACTAGCGGGAGTTTCACCTACGAGCAGTACTTC.

The chain carries TRBV2 and TRBJ2-1; the D is unclear. The CDR3 covers 13 residues. CDR1 SNHLY and CDR2 FYNNEI come from the germline V gene. V lost 6 bases, J lost 7 bases, and 13 bases lay in between. CDR3 sequence (DNA): TGTGCCAGCAGACAATACAGCTATAATGAGCAGTTCTTC. It codes for CASRQYSYNEQFF.

CDR3 in amino acids: CASRLQTGGWQETQYF. As DNA, the CDR3 is TGTGCAAGTCGCCTACAGACAGGGGGTTGGCAAGAGACCCAGTACTTC. This chain joins TRBV12-2 and TRBJ2-5; the DNA was not compared with TRBD1, the D call given in the table. TRBV12-2 is termed a pseudogene. This CDR3 is 16 amino acids long.

The chain combines TRBV19 with TRBJ1-2; 7 bases line up with TRBD1. J was trimmed by 4 bases and V by 6 bases; bases with no gene match: 11. The CDR3 length is 15 residues. Germline V gene lookup returns CDR1 LNHDA and CDR2 SQIVND (reference sequence). As DNA, the CDR3 is TGTGCCAGTAGGGCCGGGACAGCGAACTTCTATGGCTACACCTTC. Translation gives CASRAGTANFYGYTF.

V gene TRBV30 combines with J gene TRBJ1-5; D not resolved. The CDR3 sequence is 15 residues long. Trimming stripped 0 bases from V and 1 base from J, with 10 bases between. CDR1 and CDR2 from the germline V gene are GTSNPN and SVGIG (reference sequence). DNA for the CDR3: TGTGCCTGGAGTGTGCGTCGGGGAAGCAATCAGCCCCAGCATTTT. Amino acid sequence: CAWSVRRGSNQPQHF.

This clone was counted a few times. The rearrangement joins TRBV30 to TRBJ2-7; D perhaps matches TRBD1 (5 bases). Per germline, CDR1 GTSNPN and CDR2 SVGIG (reference sequence). V was clipped by 2 bases and J by 6 bases, with 11 bases between them. CDR3 length equals 12 residues. The CDR3 spells CAWSQSGSEQYF. CDR3 bases: TGTGCCTGGAGTCAGTCAGGGTCCGAGCAGTACTTC.

The rearrangement uses TRBV6-2 or TRBV6-3 and TRBJ2-3, with a weak D call TRBD2 (5 bases). V was pared by 2 bases and J by 3 bases, with 12 bases between. Germline CDR1 and CDR2: MNHEY and SVGEGT. This CDR3 has 15 amino acids. The CDR3 coding sequence is TGTGCCAGCAGTTACCGGGGATCTGAAACAGATACGCAGTATTTT. Amino acids: CASSYRGSETDTQYF.

The V and J genes are TRBV19 and TRBJ1-6; D is unclear. Germline-derived CDR1 and CDR2 are LNHDA and SQIVND (reference sequence). The CDR3 runs to 17 residues. V lost 5 bases to trimming and J lost 5 bases, with 19 bases between them. For the CDR3, the DNA is TGTGCCAGTAGTTCCAACAGAGCCGCACTTAATAATTCACCCCTCCACTTT. Amino acid sequence: CASSSNRAALNNSPLHF.

The J gene is TRBJ1-2, the V gene TRBV11-1, with D unclear. The CDR3 runs 16 residues. The germline V gene has CDR1 SGHAT and CDR2 FQDESV (reference sequence). V was trimmed by 2 bases and J by 0 bases, leaving 13 bases between them. CDR3: CASSLTLAATNYGYTF. The CDR3 coding sequence is TGTGCCAGCAGCTTAACATTGGCGGCCACTAACTATGGCTACACCTTC.